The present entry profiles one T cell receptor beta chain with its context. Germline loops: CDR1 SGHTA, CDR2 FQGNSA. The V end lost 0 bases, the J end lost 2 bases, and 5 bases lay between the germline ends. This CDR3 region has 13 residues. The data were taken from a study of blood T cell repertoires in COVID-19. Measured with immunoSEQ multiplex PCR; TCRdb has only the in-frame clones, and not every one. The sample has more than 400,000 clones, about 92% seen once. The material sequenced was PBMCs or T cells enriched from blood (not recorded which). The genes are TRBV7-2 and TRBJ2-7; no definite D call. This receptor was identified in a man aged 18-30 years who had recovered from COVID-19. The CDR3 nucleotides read TGTGCCAGCAGCTTAGCGGCCACCTACGAGCAGTACTTC. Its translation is CASSLAATYEQYF.